This T cell receptor beta chain is drawn from a study of T cell repertoires in cytomegalovirus infection. Study in general: Selection of CMV epitopes for the study included recently identified HLA-C-restricted and well-studied HLA-B-restricted ones. Through public TCR beta signatures, both CMV infection and matching HLA type were indicated. Study-level points and caveats: Clonotypes of TCR beta that were HLA-C-restricted and CMV-specific dominated the ex vivo response. The study identified carriers of CMV plus the relevant HLA from cumulative public TCR beta family frequency.

Each CDR3 protein gets one entry after TCRdb re-called the reads with MiXCR. The repertoire holds around 900,000 distinct CDR3 sequences, with roughly 31% as singletons. Germline V CDR1 and CDR2: SNHLY, FYNNEI. V lost 2 bases and J lost 2, with 15 bases in between. The CDR3 is 16 residues long. Concerning this clonotype: The antigen remains undetermined.

The chain couples TRBV2 to TRBJ1-2, with D tentatively TRBD1 (6 bases). The specimen was cultured CD8+ T cells from PBMCs, collected from culture after CMV antigen stimulation. This receptor was identified in a human donor in good health (CMV status not recorded). Some clones in this sample may be carry-over from other donors' samples. CDR3 nucleotide sequence: TGTGCCAGCAGTGAAATGACAGGAACCGTGAACTATGGCTACACCTTC. Protein sequence: CASSEMTGTVNYGYTF.